This is a list of T cell receptor beta chains from one sample in a study of blood T cell repertoires in COVID-19. TCRdb's copy holds only in-frame clones and misses some; the assay was immunoSEQ multiplex PCR. There are some 190,000 clones in the sample; 80% occur only once, and under 4.5% lies in the top ten. Input material: PBMCs or T cells enriched from blood (not recorded which). The receptors shown here come from a young man with acute COVID-19. Both conserved end residues are part of each CDR3. Each record gives: CDR3 protein, CDR3 DNA, J gene, D gene, V gene, clone size. A D gene is named only where the DNA matches it firmly. Clone sizes are given selectively: once, few, many, or a class where the clone is expanded.

cdr3_aa: CASSLGSGGIQETQYF; cdr3_nt: TGTGCCAGCAGCTTAGGTAGCGGGGGGATCCAAGAGACCCAGTACTTC; j_call: TRBJ2-5; d_call: TRBD2; v_call: TRBV7-9; clone_size: .
cdr3_aa: CASRRDQQYNEQFF; cdr3_nt: TGTGCCAGCAGGCGGGACCAACAGTACAATGAGCAGTTCTTC; j_call: TRBJ2-1; d_call: .; v_call: TRBV2; clone_size: .
cdr3_aa: CASSLGSGGDTGELFF; cdr3_nt: TGTGCCAGCAGCTTAGGATCGGGGGGCGACACCGGGGAGCTGTTTTTT; j_call: TRBJ2-2; d_call: .; v_call: TRBV11-3; clone_size: .
cdr3_aa: CASSLGPNTEAFF; cdr3_nt: TGTGCCAGCAGCTTGGGTCCAAACACTGAAGCTTTCTTT; j_call: TRBJ1-1; d_call: .; v_call: TRBV5-4; clone_size: .
cdr3_aa: CASSQGQGVNTEAFF; cdr3_nt: TGCGCCAGCAGCCAGGGACAGGGGGTGAACACTGAAGCTTTCTTT; j_call: TRBJ1-1; d_call: TRBD1; v_call: TRBV5-1; clone_size: .
cdr3_aa: CAISGTSNTEAFF; cdr3_nt: TGTGCCATCAGCGGGACATCGAACACTGAAGCTTTCTTT; j_call: TRBJ1-1; d_call: .; v_call: TRBV10-3; clone_size: .
cdr3_aa: CATSAGTSVSDTQYF; cdr3_nt: TGTGCCACCAGTGCCGGGACTAGCGTTTCAGATACGCAGTATTTT; j_call: TRBJ2-3; d_call: TRBD2; v_call: TRBV24-1; clone_size: .
cdr3_aa: CASRKTGIAKNIQYF; cdr3_nt: TGTGCCAGCAGAAAGACAGGCATAGCCAAAAACATTCAGTACTTC; j_call: TRBJ2-4; d_call: .; v_call: TRBV27; clone_size: once
cdr3_aa: CASSSRGNTEAFF; cdr3_nt: TGTGCCAGCAGTAGCAGGGGGAACACTGAAGCTTTCTTT; j_call: TRBJ1-1; d_call: .; v_call: TRBV6-5; clone_size: .
cdr3_aa: CASSYSGAGDGYTF; cdr3_nt: TGTGCCAGCAGTTACTCGGGGGCCGGGGATGGCTACACCTTC; j_call: TRBJ1-2; d_call: .; v_call: TRBV6-5; clone_size: .
cdr3_aa: CASSLSGGEGTGNTIYF; cdr3_nt: TGCGCCAGCAGCTTGAGCGGGGGTGAAGGGACTGGAAACACCATATATTTT; j_call: TRBJ1-3; d_call: .; v_call: TRBV5-1; clone_size: .
cdr3_aa: CASSLAVSGGAEAFF; cdr3_nt: TGTGCCAGCAGCTTAGCCGTCTCGGGGGGGGCTGAAGCTTTCTTT; j_call: TRBJ1-1; d_call: .; v_call: TRBV7-6; clone_size: .
cdr3_aa: CASSPRAGQATYEQYF; cdr3_nt: TGTGCCAGCAGCCCGCGAGCGGGACAGGCTACCTACGAGCAGTACTTC; j_call: TRBJ2-7; d_call: .; v_call: TRBV9; clone_size: .
cdr3_aa: CAISEYGYTEAFF; cdr3_nt: TGTGCCATCAGTGAGTACGGGTACACTGAAGCTTTCTTT; j_call: TRBJ1-1; d_call: .; v_call: TRBV10-3; clone_size: few
cdr3_aa: CASSPAPQGYEQYF; cdr3_nt: TGTGCCAGCAGCCCCGCCCCGCAGGGATACGAGCAGTACTTC; j_call: TRBJ2-7; d_call: .; v_call: TRBV11-2; clone_size: .
cdr3_aa: CASSLMRDRGLDEQYF; cdr3_nt: TGTGCCAGCAGCTTAATGCGGGACAGGGGCCTAGACGAGCAGTACTTC; j_call: TRBJ2-7; d_call: TRBD1; v_call: TRBV5-4; clone_size: .
cdr3_aa: CASSPRTGESNQPQHF; cdr3_nt: TGTGCCAGCAGCCCGAGGACCGGGGAGAGCAATCAGCCCCAGCATTTT; j_call: TRBJ1-5; d_call: .; v_call: TRBV5-5; clone_size: .
cdr3_aa: CASSQTGVSGNTIYF; cdr3_nt: TGTGCCAGCAGCCAAACAGGAGTTTCCGGAAACACCATATATTTT; j_call: TRBJ1-3; d_call: .; v_call: TRBV3-1/TRBV3-2; clone_size: .
cdr3_aa: CASTLGLSNTEAFF; cdr3_nt: TGTGCCAGCACCCTGGGACTGTCGAACACTGAAGCTTTCTTT; j_call: TRBJ1-1; d_call: .; v_call: TRBV2; clone_size: .
cdr3_aa: CVSSAGQGVAGGRTQYF; cdr3_nt: TGTGTCAGCAGCGCCGGACAGGGGGTAGCGGGGGGCCGGACCCAGTACTTC; j_call: TRBJ2-5; d_call: .; v_call: TRBV5-4; clone_size: .
cdr3_aa: CASRSRMRQGTDETQYF; cdr3_nt: TGTGCAAGTCGCTCCAGGATGAGACAGGGGACGGATGAGACCCAGTACTTC; j_call: TRBJ2-5; d_call: .; v_call: TRBV12-2; clone_size: .
cdr3_aa: CASIAASGGRDTQYF; cdr3_nt: TGTGCCAGCATAGCGGCGTCAGGGGGGAGAGATACGCAGTATTTT; j_call: TRBJ2-3; d_call: .; v_call: TRBV27; clone_size: .
cdr3_aa: CASSLGMSSYNSPLHF; cdr3_nt: TGTGCCAGCAGTTTGGGCATGAGCTCCTATAATTCACCCCTCCACTTT; j_call: TRBJ1-6; d_call: .; v_call: TRBV27; clone_size: .
cdr3_aa: CASRDRTGTGTQYF; cdr3_nt: TGTGCCAGCAGAGATCGGACCGGGACAGGTACCCAGTACTTC; j_call: TRBJ2-5; d_call: TRBD1; v_call: TRBV6-5; clone_size: .
cdr3_aa: CASSLGGAEAFF; cdr3_nt: TGTGCCAGCAGCTTAGGGGGAGCTGAAGCTTTCTTT; j_call: TRBJ1-1; d_call: .; v_call: TRBV7-9; clone_size: .
cdr3_aa: CASSYSTLSTGYTF; cdr3_nt: TGTGCCAGCAGTTACTCGACACTTTCGACTGGCTACACCTTC; j_call: TRBJ1-2; d_call: .; v_call: TRBV6-5; clone_size: .
cdr3_aa: CASSLRLDSGTTDTQYF; cdr3_nt: TGCGCCAGCAGCCTAAGACTGGACAGCGGGACCACAGATACGCAGTATTTT; j_call: TRBJ2-3; d_call: .; v_call: TRBV4-1; clone_size: .
cdr3_aa: CASSPYWGLSNQPQHF; cdr3_nt: TGTGCCAGCAGTCCCTATTGGGGACTCAGCAATCAGCCCCAGCATTTT; j_call: TRBJ1-5; d_call: .; v_call: TRBV27; clone_size: .
cdr3_aa: CASSKGGGRTSNQPQHF; cdr3_nt: TGTGCCAGCAGCAAAGGAGGTGGCAGAACTAGTAATCAGCCCCAGCATTTT; j_call: TRBJ1-5; d_call: .; v_call: TRBV21-1; clone_size: .
cdr3_aa: CAISSGGTNTDTQYF; cdr3_nt: TGTGCCATCAGTAGCGGGGGGACTAACACAGATACGCAGTATTTT; j_call: TRBJ2-3; d_call: TRBD2; v_call: TRBV19; clone_size: .
cdr3_aa: CASSMGLAGRGEQFF; cdr3_nt: TGTGCCAGTAGTATGGGACTAGCGGGGAGGGGAGAGCAGTTCTTC; j_call: TRBJ2-1; d_call: TRBD2; v_call: TRBV19; clone_size: .
cdr3_aa: CATSDLRPASSYNSPLHF; cdr3_nt: TGTGCCACCAGTGATTTGAGGCCAGCGAGCTCCTATAATTCACCCCTCCACTTT; j_call: TRBJ1-6; d_call: .; v_call: TRBV24-1; clone_size: once
cdr3_aa: CASSMIGTSGYEQYF; cdr3_nt: TGTGCCAGTAGTATGATCGGGACTAGCGGATACGAGCAGTACTTC; j_call: TRBJ2-7; d_call: TRBD2; v_call: TRBV19; clone_size: .
cdr3_aa: CASSTDRGSAEAFF; cdr3_nt: TGTGCCAGCAGTACAGACAGGGGAAGCGCTGAAGCTTTCTTT; j_call: TRBJ1-1; d_call: TRBD1; v_call: TRBV3-1/TRBV3-2; clone_size: few
cdr3_aa: CASSLVLAVVQETQYF; cdr3_nt: TGTGCCAGCAGCTTAGTACTAGCGGTGGTACAAGAGACCCAGTACTTC; j_call: TRBJ2-5; d_call: TRBD2; v_call: TRBV7-9; clone_size: .
cdr3_aa: CASSFRGQGGYEQYF; cdr3_nt: TGTGCCAGTAGTTTTAGGGGACAGGGAGGCTACGAGCAGTACTTC; j_call: TRBJ2-7; d_call: TRBD1; v_call: TRBV19; clone_size: .
cdr3_aa: CASSQDRGTGVEKLFF; cdr3_nt: TGCGCCAGCAGCCAAGATCGTGGGACAGGGGTCGAAAAACTGTTTTTT; j_call: TRBJ1-4; d_call: TRBD1; v_call: TRBV4-1; clone_size: .
cdr3_aa: CASSSSGTMGEKLFF; cdr3_nt: TGTGCCAGCAGCTCCTCCGGGACAATGGGTGAAAAACTGTTTTTT; j_call: TRBJ1-4; d_call: .; v_call: TRBV11-2; clone_size: few
cdr3_aa: CASTSITGVMIETQYF; cdr3_nt: TGTGCCAGCACCTCAATAACAGGGGTAATGATAGAGACCCAGTACTTC; j_call: TRBJ2-5; d_call: TRBD1; v_call: TRBV5-5; clone_size: .
cdr3_aa: CASGSAGSWSTEAFF; cdr3_nt: TGCGCCAGCGGCTCAGCGGGGTCGTGGAGCACTGAAGCTTTCTTT; j_call: TRBJ1-1; d_call: .; v_call: TRBV5-1; clone_size: few
cdr3_aa: CASSSGNTEAFF; cdr3_nt: TGTGCCAGCAGCTCCGGGAACACTGAAGCTTTCTTT; j_call: TRBJ1-1; d_call: .; v_call: TRBV11-2; clone_size: .
cdr3_aa: CASSPKQGPRAKNIQYF; cdr3_nt: TGCGCCAGCAGTCCCAAACAGGGGCCCCGAGCCAAAAACATTCAGTACTTC; j_call: TRBJ2-4; d_call: TRBD1; v_call: TRBV23-1; clone_size: once
cdr3_aa: CAISEEEASGGIYGYTF; cdr3_nt: TGTGCCATCAGTGAGGAGGAGGCAAGCGGGGGTATTTATGGCTACACCTTC; j_call: TRBJ1-2; d_call: .; v_call: TRBV10-3; clone_size: .
cdr3_aa: CASSMEDNQPQHF; cdr3_nt: TGTGCCAGTAGTATGGAGGACAATCAGCCCCAGCATTTT; j_call: TRBJ1-5; d_call: .; v_call: TRBV19; clone_size: .
cdr3_aa: CASRPRDRGSNQPQHF; cdr3_nt: TGTGCCAGCAGGCCCCGGGACAGGGGGTCCAATCAGCCCCAGCATTTT; j_call: TRBJ1-5; d_call: TRBD1; v_call: TRBV6-6; clone_size: .
cdr3_aa: CAWSAGANYGYTF; cdr3_nt: TGTGCCTGGAGTGCAGGGGCTAACTATGGCTACACCTTC; j_call: TRBJ1-2; d_call: .; v_call: TRBV30; clone_size: .
cdr3_aa: CASLQGSNSPLHF; cdr3_nt: TGTGCCAGCTTACAGGGGTCCAATTCACCCCTCCACTTT; j_call: TRBJ1-6; d_call: TRBD1; v_call: TRBV18; clone_size: .
cdr3_aa: CASSPGLNFGYTF; cdr3_nt: TGTGCCAGCAGCCCAGGGTTAAACTTTGGCTACACCTTC; j_call: TRBJ1-2; d_call: .; v_call: TRBV6-5; clone_size: .
cdr3_aa: CASSEGLETQYF; cdr3_nt: TGCGCCAGCAGCGAAGGACTCGAGACCCAGTACTTC; j_call: TRBJ2-5; d_call: .; v_call: TRBV10-2; clone_size: .
cdr3_aa: CASNLSGQPQHF; cdr3_nt: TGTGCCAGCAACCTCTCCGGTCAGCCCCAGCATTTT; j_call: TRBJ1-5; d_call: .; v_call: TRBV12-3/TRBV12-4; clone_size: .
cdr3_aa: CASTLGATSNQPQHF; cdr3_nt: TGTGCCAGCACCCTGGGGGCAACTAGCAATCAGCCCCAGCATTTT; j_call: TRBJ1-5; d_call: .; v_call: TRBV2; clone_size: .
cdr3_aa: CASSAGTGVGTQYF; cdr3_nt: TGTGCCAGCAGCGCGGGGACAGGTGTCGGGACCCAGTACTTC; j_call: TRBJ2-5; d_call: TRBD1; v_call: TRBV9; clone_size: .
cdr3_aa: CASNVGTYVDTQYF; cdr3_nt: TGTGCCAGCAACGTCGGGACTTACGTGGATACGCAGTATTTT; j_call: TRBJ2-3; d_call: .; v_call: TRBV7-9; clone_size: .
cdr3_aa: CSVEGTGPNEKLFF; cdr3_nt: TGCAGCGTTGAAGGAACAGGGCCTAATGAAAAACTGTTTTTT; j_call: TRBJ1-4; d_call: .; v_call: TRBV29-1; clone_size: many